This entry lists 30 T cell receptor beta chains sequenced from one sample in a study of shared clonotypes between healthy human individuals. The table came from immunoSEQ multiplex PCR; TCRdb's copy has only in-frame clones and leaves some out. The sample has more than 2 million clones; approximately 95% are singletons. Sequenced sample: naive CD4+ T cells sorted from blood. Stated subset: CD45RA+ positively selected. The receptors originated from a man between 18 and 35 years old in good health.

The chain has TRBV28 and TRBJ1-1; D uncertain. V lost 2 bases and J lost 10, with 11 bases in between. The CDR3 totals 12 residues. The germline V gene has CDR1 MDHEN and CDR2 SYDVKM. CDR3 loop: CASSLPGLGAFF. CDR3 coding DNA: TGTGCCAGCAGTTTACCCGGACTCGGAGCTTTCTTT.

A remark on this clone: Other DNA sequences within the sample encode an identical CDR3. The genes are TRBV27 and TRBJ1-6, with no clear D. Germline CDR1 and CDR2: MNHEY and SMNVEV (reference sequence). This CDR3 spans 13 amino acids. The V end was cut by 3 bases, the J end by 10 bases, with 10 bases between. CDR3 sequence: CASSLGLGSPLHF. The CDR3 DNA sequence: TGTGCCAGCAGTTTGGGCCTCGGGTCACCCCTCCACTTT.

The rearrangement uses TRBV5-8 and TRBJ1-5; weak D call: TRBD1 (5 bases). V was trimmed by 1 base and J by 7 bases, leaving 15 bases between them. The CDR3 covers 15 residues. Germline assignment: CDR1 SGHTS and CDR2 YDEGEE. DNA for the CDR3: TGTGCCAGCAGCTTGTTCCAGGGTGGCAGGCAGCCCCAGCATTTT. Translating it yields CASSLFQGGRQPQHF.

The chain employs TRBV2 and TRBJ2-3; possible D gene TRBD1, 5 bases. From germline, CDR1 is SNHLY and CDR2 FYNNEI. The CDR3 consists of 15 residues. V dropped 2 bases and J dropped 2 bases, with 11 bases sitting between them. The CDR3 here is CASSEFQGVTDTQYF. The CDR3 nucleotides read TGTGCCAGCAGTGAATTTCAGGGCGTCACAGATACGCAGTATTTT.

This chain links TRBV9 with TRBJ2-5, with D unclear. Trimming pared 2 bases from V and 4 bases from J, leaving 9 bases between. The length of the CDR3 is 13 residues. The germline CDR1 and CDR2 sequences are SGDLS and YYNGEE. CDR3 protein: CASSVTGVETQYF. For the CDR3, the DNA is TGTGCCAGCAGCGTGACCGGAGTAGAGACCCAGTACTTC.

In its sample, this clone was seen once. In DNA form, the CDR3 reads TGTGCCAGCAGTTACATTCGGAGCGGGAGAAACGAGCAGTACTTC. Protein sequence: CASSYIRSGRNEQYF. The V call is TRBV6-5, the J call TRBJ2-7; 8 bases fit TRBD2. Trimming cost V 2 bases and J 5 bases; bases outside gene matches: 8. Germline CDR1 is MNHEY and CDR2 is SVGAGI. The CDR3 loop spans 15 amino acids.

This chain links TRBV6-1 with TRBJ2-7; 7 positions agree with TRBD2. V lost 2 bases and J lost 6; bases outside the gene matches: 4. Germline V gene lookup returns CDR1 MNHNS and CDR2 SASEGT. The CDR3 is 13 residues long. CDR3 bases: TGTGCCAGCAGTGAAATTGCGGGAGTCGAGCAGTACTTC. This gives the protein CASSEIAGVEQYF.

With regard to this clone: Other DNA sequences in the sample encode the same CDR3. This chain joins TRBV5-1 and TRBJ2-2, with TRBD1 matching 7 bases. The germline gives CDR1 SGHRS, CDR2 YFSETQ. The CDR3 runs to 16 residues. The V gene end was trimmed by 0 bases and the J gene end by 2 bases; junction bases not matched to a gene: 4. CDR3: CASSLAGQRNTGELFF. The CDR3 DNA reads TGCGCCAGCAGCTTGGCGGGACAGAGAAACACCGGGGAGCTGTTTTTT.

The CDR3 here is CASSSPRGYTF. The CDR3 bases are TGCGCCAGCAGCTCGCCAAGGGGCTACACCTTC. The rearrangement links TRBV4-1 to TRBJ1-2, with unresolved D. Trimming shortened V by 5 bases and J by 8 bases, and 9 bases separated the two germline ends. Per germline, CDR1 MGHRA and CDR2 YSYEKL. The CDR3 is 11 amino acids.

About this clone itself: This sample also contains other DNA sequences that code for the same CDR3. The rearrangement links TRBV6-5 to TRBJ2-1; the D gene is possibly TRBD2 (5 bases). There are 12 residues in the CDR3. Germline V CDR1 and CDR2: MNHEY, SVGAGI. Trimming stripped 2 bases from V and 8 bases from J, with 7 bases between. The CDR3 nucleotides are TGTGCCAGCAGTTACGGCGGGTATGAGCAGTTCTTC. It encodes CASSYGGYEQFF.

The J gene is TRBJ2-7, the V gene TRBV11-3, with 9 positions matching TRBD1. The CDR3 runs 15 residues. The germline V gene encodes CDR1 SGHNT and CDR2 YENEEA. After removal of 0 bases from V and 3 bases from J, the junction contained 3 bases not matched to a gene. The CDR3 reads CASSLDRDRDYEQYF. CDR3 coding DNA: TGTGCCAGCAGCTTAGATCGGGACAGGGACTACGAGCAGTACTTC.

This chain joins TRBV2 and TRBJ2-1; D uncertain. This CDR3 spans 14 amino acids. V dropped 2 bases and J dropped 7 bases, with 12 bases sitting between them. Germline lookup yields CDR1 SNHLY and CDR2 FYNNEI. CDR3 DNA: TGTGCCAGCAGTGAAAGGGTGTGGACGAATGAGCAGTTCTTC. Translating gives CASSERVWTNEQFF.

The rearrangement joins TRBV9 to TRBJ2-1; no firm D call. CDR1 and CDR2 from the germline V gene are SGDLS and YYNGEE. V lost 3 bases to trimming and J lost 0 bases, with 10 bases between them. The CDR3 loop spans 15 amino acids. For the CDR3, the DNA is TGTGCCAGCAGCGCATTAAGCAGCTCCTACAATGAGCAGTTCTTC. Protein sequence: CASSALSSSYNEQFF.

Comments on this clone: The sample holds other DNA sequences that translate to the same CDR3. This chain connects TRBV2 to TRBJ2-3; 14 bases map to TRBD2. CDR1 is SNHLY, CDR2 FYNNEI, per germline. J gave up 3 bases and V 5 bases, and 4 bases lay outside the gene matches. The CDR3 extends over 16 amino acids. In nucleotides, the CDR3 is TGTGCCAGCAGTCCCGGACTAGCGGGAGGTACAGATACGCAGTATTTT. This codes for CASSPGLAGGTDTQYF.

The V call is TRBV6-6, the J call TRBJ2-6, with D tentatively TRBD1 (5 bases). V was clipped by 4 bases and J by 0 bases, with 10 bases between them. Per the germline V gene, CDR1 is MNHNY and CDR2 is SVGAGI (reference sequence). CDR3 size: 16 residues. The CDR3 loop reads CASSSRQSSGANVLTF. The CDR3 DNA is TGTGCCAGCAGTTCGAGACAGAGCTCTGGGGCCAACGTCCTGACTTTC.

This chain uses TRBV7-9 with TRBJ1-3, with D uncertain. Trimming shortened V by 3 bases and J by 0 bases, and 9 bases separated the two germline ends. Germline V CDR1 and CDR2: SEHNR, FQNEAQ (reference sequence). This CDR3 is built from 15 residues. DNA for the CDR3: TGTGCCAGCAGCTTGATACAGAGCTCTGGAAACACCATATATTTT. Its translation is CASSLIQSSGNTIYF.

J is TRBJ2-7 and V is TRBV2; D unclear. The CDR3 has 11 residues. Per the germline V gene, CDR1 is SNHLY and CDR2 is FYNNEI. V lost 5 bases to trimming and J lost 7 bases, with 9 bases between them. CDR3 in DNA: TGTGCCAGCAGTCTTATGCGGGAGCAGTACTTC. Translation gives CASSLMREQYF.

CDR3 amino acids: CASSQRGESHRYTF. For the CDR3, the DNA is TGTGCCAGCAGTCAGAGAGGGGAATCTCATCGCTACACCTTC. The rearrangement joins TRBV6-6 to TRBJ1-2; possible D gene TRBD1, 5 bases. The CDR3 has 14 amino acids. Looked up from germline, CDR1 is MNHNY and CDR2 is SVGAGI (reference sequence). V was trimmed by 5 bases and J by 9 bases, leaving 19 bases between them.

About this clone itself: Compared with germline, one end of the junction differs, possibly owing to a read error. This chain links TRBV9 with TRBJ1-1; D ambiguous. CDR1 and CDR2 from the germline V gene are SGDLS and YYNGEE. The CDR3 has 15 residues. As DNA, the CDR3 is TGTGCCAGCAGTGTAGGCCCGCGGGGTCCCACTGAAGCTTTCTTT. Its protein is CASSVGPRGPTEAFF.

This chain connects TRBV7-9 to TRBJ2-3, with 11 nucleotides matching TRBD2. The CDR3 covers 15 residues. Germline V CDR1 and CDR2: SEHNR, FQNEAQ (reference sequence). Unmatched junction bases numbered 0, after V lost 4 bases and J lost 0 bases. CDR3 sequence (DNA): TGTGCCAGCAGCTGGACTAGCGGGAGCACAGATACGCAGTATTTT. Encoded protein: CASSWTSGSTDTQYF. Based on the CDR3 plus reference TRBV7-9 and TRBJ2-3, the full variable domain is DTGVSQNPRHKITKRGQNVTFRCDPISEHNRLYWYRQTLGQGPEFLTYFQNEAQLEKSRLLSDRFSAERPKGSFSTLEIQRTEQGDSAMYLCASSWTSGSTDTQYFGPGTRLTVL.

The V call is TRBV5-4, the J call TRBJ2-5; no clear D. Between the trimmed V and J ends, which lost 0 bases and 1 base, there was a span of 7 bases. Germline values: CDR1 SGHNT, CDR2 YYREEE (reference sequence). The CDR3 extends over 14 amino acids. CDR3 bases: TGTGCCAGCAGCTTGGTGCGGAGCCAAGAGACCCAGTACTTC. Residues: CASSLVRSQETQYF.

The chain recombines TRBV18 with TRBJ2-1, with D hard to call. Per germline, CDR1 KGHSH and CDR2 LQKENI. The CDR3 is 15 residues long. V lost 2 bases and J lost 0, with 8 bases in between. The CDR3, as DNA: TGTGCCAGCTCACCAGGGGTTGGCTCCTACAATGAGCAGTTCTTC. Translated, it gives CASSPGVGSYNEQFF.

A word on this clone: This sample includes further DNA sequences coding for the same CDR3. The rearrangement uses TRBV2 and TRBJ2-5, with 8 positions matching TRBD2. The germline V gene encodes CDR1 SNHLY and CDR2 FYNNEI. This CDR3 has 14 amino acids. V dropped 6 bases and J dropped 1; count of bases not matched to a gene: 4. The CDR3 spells CASRAGTSQETQYF. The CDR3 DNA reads TGTGCCAGCAGAGCCGGGACTAGCCAAGAGACCCAGTACTTC.

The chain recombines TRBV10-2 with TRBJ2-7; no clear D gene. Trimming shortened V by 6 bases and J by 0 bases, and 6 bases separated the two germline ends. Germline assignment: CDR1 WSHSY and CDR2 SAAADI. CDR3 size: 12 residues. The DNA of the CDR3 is TGCGCCAGCAGCGCGGACTCCTACGAGCAGTACTTC. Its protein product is CASSADSYEQYF.

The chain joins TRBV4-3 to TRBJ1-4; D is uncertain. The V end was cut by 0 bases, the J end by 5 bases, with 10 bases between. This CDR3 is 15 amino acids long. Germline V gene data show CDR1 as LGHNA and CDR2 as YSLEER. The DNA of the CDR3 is TGCGCCAGCAGCCAAGATTACCGGGCGAATGAAAAACTGTTTTTT. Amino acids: CASSQDYRANEKLFF.

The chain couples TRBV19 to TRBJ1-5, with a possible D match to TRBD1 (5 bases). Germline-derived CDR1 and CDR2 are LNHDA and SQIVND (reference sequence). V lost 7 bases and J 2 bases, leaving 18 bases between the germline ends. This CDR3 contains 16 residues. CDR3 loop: CASTFLGGRGNQPQHF. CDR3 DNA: TGTGCCAGTACCTTCCTTGGGGGTAGAGGCAATCAGCCCCAGCATTTT.

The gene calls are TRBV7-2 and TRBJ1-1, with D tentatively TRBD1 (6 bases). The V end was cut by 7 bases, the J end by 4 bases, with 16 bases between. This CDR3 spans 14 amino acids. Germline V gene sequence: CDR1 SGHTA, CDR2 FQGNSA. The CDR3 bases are TGTGCCAGCACCACGACAGGAGCGCTCACTGAAGCTTTCTTT. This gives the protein CASTTTGALTEAFF. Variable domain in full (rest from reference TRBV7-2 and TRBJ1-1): GAGVSQSPSNKVTEKGKDVELRCDPISGHTALYWYRQSLGQGLEFLIYFQGNSAPDKSGLPSDRFSAERTGGSVSTLTIQRTQQEDSAVYLCASTTTGALTEAFFGQGTRLTVV.

The CDR3 loop is CASSENHATEAFF. Written as DNA, the CDR3 is TGTGCCAGCAGTGAAAACCATGCCACTGAAGCTTTCTTT. This chain links TRBV2 with TRBJ1-1; no clear D gene. Per the germline V gene, CDR1 is SNHLY and CDR2 is FYNNEI. The CDR3 contains 13 residues. Trimming cost V 2 bases and J 4 bases, with 8 bases left between them. Looking up the rest from reference TRBV2 and TRBJ1-1 gives the full variable domain: EPEVTQTPSHQVTQMGQEVILRCVPISNHLYFYWYRQILGQKVEFLVSFYNNEISEKSEIFDDQFSVERPDGSNFTLKIRSTKLEDSAMYFCASSENHATEAFFGQGTRLTVV.

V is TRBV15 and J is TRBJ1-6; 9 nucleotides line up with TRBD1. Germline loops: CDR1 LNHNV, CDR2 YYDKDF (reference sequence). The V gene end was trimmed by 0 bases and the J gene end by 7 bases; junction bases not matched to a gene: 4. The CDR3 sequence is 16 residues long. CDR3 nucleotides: TGTGCCACCAGCAGAGATCACGGGACAGGGAATTCACCCCTCCACTTT. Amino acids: CATSRDHGTGNSPLHF.

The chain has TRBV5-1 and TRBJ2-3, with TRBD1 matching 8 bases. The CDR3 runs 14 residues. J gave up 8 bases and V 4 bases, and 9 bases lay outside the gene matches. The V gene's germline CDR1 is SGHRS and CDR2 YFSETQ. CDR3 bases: TGCGCCAGCAGCACGGACAGGGCCCAAGGTACGCAGTATTTT. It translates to CASSTDRAQGTQYF.